Sequencing of this T cell receptor beta chain was carried out in a study of shared clonotypes between healthy human individuals. The CDR3 is made up of 15 amino acids. Looked up from germline, CDR1 is SGHAT and CDR2 is FQNNGV. The V gene end was trimmed by 1 base and the J gene end by 5 bases; junction bases not matched to a gene: 6. Sequenced by immunoSEQ multiplex PCR; TCRdb stores in-frame clones only, minus some. The repertoire holds hundreds of thousands of clones, around 96% seen once, with 0.095% to 0.13% in the top ten. Naive-designated CD8 cells lacked CD45RO, were positively enriched for CCR7, and omitted terminally differentiated effector memory CD45RA+ cells.

The rearrangement links TRBV11-2 to TRBJ2-5; 8 bases map to TRBD1. The sequencing sample was made of naive CD8+ T cells sorted from blood. The TCR comes from a woman aged 25 to 39 in good health. The CDR3 spells CASSLVVRGLETQYF. The CDR3, as DNA: TGTGCCAGCAGCTTAGTGGTCAGGGGGCTTGAGACCCAGTACTTC.